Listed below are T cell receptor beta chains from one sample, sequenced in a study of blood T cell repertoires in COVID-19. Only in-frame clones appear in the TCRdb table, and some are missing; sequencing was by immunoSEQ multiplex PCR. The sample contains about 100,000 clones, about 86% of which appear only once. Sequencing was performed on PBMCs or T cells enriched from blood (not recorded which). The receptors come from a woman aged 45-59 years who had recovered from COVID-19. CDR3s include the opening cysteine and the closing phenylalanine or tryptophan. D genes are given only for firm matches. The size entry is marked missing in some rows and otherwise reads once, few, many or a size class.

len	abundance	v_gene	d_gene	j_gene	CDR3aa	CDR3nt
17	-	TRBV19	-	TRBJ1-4	CASSPTGGGLANEKLFF	TGTGCCAGTAGCCCGACGGGGGGAGGTCTAGCTAATGAAAAACTGTTTTTT
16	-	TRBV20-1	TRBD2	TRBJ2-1	CSASSASGGAYNEQFF	TGCAGTGCTAGTTCGGCTAGCGGGGGGGCCTACAATGAGCAGTTCTTC
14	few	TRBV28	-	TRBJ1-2	CASSLQGADYGYTF	TGTGCCAGCAGTCTTCAAGGGGCGGACTATGGCTACACCTTC
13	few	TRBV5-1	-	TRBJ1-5	CASSLDQGQPQHF	TGCGCCAGCAGCTTGGACCAGGGTCAGCCCCAGCATTTT
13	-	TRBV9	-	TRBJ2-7	CASSTGTRYEQYF	TGTGCCAGCAGTACCGGGACACGTTACGAGCAGTACTTC
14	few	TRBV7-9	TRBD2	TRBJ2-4	CASSFAGGKNIQYF	TGTGCCAGCAGCTTCGCGGGGGGCAAAAACATTCAGTACTTC
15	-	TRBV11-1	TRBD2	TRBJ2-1	CASSTGTSSYNEQFF	TGTGCCAGCAGCACAGGGACTAGCAGTTACAATGAGCAGTTCTTC
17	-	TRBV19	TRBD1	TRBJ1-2	CASSVDRGTYSNYGYTF	TGTGCCAGTAGTGTGGACAGGGGAACCTACTCTAACTATGGCTACACCTTC
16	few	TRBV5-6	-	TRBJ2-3	CASSSLSIKLTDTQYF	TGTGCCAGCAGCTCGCTTTCTATCAAACTAACAGATACGCAGTATTTT
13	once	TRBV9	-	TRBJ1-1	CASSVEGDTEAFF	TGTGCCAGCAGCGTCGAGGGAGACACTGAAGCTTTCTTT
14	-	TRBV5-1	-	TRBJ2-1	CASSSGQTYNEQFF	TGCGCCAGCAGCTCAGGGCAAACCTACAATGAGCAGTTCTTC
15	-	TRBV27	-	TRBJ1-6	CASSLSRDRASPLHF	TGTGCCAGCAGTTTATCGCGAGACAGAGCATCACCCCTCCACTTT
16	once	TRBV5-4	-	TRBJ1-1	CASSLAGRGGNTEAFF	TGTGCCAGCAGCTTGGCCGGAAGGGGCGGTAATACTGAAGCTTTCTTT
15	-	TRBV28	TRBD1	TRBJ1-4	CASSFLGQVNEKLFF	TGTGCCAGCAGTTTTTTGGGACAGGTTAATGAAAAACTGTTTTTT
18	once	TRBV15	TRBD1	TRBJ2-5	CATSRDLVRDRVQETQYF	TGTGCCACCAGCAGAGATCTGGTCCGGGACAGGGTCCAAGAGACCCAGTACTTC
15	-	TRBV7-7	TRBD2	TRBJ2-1	CASSKGLASNTEQFF	TGTGCCAGCAGCAAGGGACTAGCCAGTAACACTGAGCAGTTCTTC
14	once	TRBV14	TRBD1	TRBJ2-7	CASRIRDRWYEQYF	TGTGCCAGCAGGATCCGGGACAGGTGGTACGAGCAGTACTTC
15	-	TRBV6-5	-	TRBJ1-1	CASSNSGQKNTEAFF	TGTGCCAGCAGTAACTCAGGACAGAAGAACACTGAAGCTTTCTTT
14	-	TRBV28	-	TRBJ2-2	CASSLGQGTGELFF	TGTGCCAGCAGTTTAGGGCAGGGCACCGGGGAGCTGTTTTTT
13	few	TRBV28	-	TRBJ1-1	CASRPGGNTEAFF	TGTGCCAGCAGACCCGGGGGGAACACTGAAGCTTTCTTT
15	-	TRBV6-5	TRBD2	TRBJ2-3	CASSGTSGRTDTQYF	TGTGCCAGCAGCGGGACTAGCGGGAGAACAGATACGCAGTATTTT
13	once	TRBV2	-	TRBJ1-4	CASSERAGEKLFF	TGTGCCAGCAGTGAGCGCGCTGGTGAAAAACTGTTTTTT
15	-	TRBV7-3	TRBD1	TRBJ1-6	CASSLGYRGNSPLHF	TGTGCCAGCAGCTTAGGGTACAGGGGGAATTCACCCCTCCACTTT
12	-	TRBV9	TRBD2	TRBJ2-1	CASTSGGTEQFF	TGTGCCAGCACTAGCGGGGGAACTGAGCAGTTCTTC
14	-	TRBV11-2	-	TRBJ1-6	CASNPAGYNSPLHF	TGTGCCAGCAACCCAGCAGGTTATAATTCACCCCTCCACTTT
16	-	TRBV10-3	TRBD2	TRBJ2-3	CAISETSGQSTDTQYF	TGTGCCATCAGTGAGACTAGCGGGCAGAGCACAGATACGCAGTATTTT
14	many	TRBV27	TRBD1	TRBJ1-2	CASSSWTGGYGYTF	TGTGCCAGCAGTTCCTGGACAGGGGGCTATGGCTACACCTTC
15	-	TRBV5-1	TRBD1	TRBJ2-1	CASSPQGTGVNEQFF	TGCGCCAGCAGCCCCCAAGGGACAGGGGTAAATGAGCAGTTCTTC
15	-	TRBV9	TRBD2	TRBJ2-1	CASSSSGSSYNEQFF	TGTGCCAGCAGTTCTAGCGGGAGCTCCTACAATGAGCAGTTCTTC
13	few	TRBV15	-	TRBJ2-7	CATSGTSFGEQYF	TGTGCCACCAGCGGGACATCCTTTGGGGAGCAGTACTTC
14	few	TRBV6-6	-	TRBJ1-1	CASSYLSGVTEAFF	TGTGCCAGCAGTTACCTTTCGGGGGTTACTGAAGCTTTCTTT
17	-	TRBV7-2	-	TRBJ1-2	CASSPNFGSGAIYGYTF	TGTGCCAGCAGCCCCAATTTCGGGTCAGGGGCGATCTATGGCTACACCTTC
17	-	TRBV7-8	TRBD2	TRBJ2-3	CASSPSPSGGLTDTQYF	TGTGCCAGCAGCCCCAGTCCAAGCGGGGGGCTCACAGATACGCAGTATTTT
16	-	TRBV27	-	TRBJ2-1	CASSFEPPSSYNEQFF	TGTGCCAGCAGTTTTGAGCCCCCGAGCTCCTACAATGAGCAGTTCTTC
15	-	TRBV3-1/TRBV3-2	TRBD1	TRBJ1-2	CASSVGKQGVYGYTF	TGTGCCAGCAGCGTCGGGAAACAGGGGGTCTATGGCTACACCTTC
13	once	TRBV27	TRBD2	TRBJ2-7	CARKREGAYEQYF	TGTGCCAGGAAGCGGGAGGGTGCCTACGAGCAGTACTTC
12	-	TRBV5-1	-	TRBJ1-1	CASSLAGEEAFF	TGCGCCAGCAGCTTGGCTGGGGAGGAAGCTTTCTTT
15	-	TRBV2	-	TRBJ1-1	CASRDDTGKGTEAFF	TGTGCCAGCAGGGACGATACAGGGAAGGGCACTGAAGCTTTCTTT
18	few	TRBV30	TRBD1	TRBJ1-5	CAWGINAPNRQGGQPQHF	TGTGCCTGGGGTATTAATGCCCCCAATCGACAGGGCGGGCAGCCCCAGCATTTT
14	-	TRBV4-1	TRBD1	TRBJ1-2	CASSLTGDFDGYTF	TGCGCCAGCAGCCTGACAGGGGATTTCGATGGCTACACCTTC
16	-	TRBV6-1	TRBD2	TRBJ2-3	CASSERDYTSTDTQYF	TGTGCCAGCAGTGAACGGGACTATACTAGCACAGATACGCAGTATTTT
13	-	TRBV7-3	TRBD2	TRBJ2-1	CASRLAGGDEQFF	TGTGCCAGCAGACTAGCGGGAGGTGATGAGCAGTTCTTC
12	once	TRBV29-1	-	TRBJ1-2	CSVEATSYGYTF	TGCAGCGTTGAAGCTACGAGCTATGGCTACACCTTC
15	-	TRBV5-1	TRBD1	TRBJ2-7	CASSLDPGTGTEQYF	TGCGCCAGCAGCTTGGATCCCGGGACAGGGACCGAGCAGTACTTC
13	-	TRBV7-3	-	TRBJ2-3	CASSSPRSDTQYF	TGTGCCAGCAGCTCCCCCAGGTCAGATACGCAGTATTTT
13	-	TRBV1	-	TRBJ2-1	CTSSQDSGDEQFF	TGCACCAGCAGCCAAGATTCGGGTGATGAGCAGTTCTTC
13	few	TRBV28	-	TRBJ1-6	CASSFRGGSPLHF	TGTGCCAGCAGTTTCCGGGGGGGTTCACCCCTCCACTTT
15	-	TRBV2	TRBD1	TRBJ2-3	CASRGTGLSTDTQYF	TGTGCCAGCAGGGGGACAGGCCTTAGCACAGATACGCAGTATTTT
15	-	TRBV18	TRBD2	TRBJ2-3	CASSPTSGTTDTQYF	TGTGCCAGCTCACCGACTAGCGGGACCACAGATACGCAGTATTTT